This T cell receptor beta chain was observed in a study of T cell clonality in common variable immunodeficiency. Libraries were prepared by immunoSEQ multiplex PCR; TCRdb keeps only in-frame clonotypes and omits some of them. This table holds 60,000 to 75,000 clones with no singletons; the top ten claim approximately 1.7%. Between the trimmed V and J ends, which lost 3 bases and 4 bases, there was a span of 14 bases. This CDR3 comprises 15 residues. The V gene's germline CDR1 is SGHRS and CDR2 YFSETQ. This clone occurred many times. Antigen: not known. The read ends 3 residues early relative to the CDR3; the germline J gene fills the gap. General observations from the study: Common variable immunodeficiency TCR beta sequences reportedly had fewer deletions and N-nucleotide insertions.

The material sequenced was peripheral blood mononuclear cells. This chain joins TRBV5-1 and TRBJ2-1, with D perhaps TRBD2 (6 bases). The origin of this receptor is a person aged 18 to 70 in good health. The covered CDR3 bases are TGCGCCAGCAGCTCCGAGGTGGGACTTTACAATGAG. Amino acid sequence: CASSSEVGLYNE. The CDR3 in full is CASSSEVGLYNEQFF.